This TCR beta chain stems from a study of blood T cell repertoires in COVID-19. V dropped 2 bases and J dropped 3; count of bases not matched to a gene: 9. The CDR3 loop spans 16 amino acids. Looked up from germline, CDR1 is MGHRA and CDR2 is YSYEKL. The assay was immunoSEQ multiplex PCR, and TCRdb's table has in-frame clones only and misses some. This table holds more than 200,000 clones, around 86% found once. The chain carries TRBV4-1 and TRBJ2-7; 8 positions agree with TRBD1. The sequenced sample was peripheral blood. This TCR derives from a woman aged 55 to 70 with COVID-19, enrolled during active disease. The CDR3 nucleotides are TGCGCCAGCAGCCAACTCCACGGACAGGGTAACTACGAGCAGTACTTC. Amino acid sequence: CASSQLHGQGNYEQYF.